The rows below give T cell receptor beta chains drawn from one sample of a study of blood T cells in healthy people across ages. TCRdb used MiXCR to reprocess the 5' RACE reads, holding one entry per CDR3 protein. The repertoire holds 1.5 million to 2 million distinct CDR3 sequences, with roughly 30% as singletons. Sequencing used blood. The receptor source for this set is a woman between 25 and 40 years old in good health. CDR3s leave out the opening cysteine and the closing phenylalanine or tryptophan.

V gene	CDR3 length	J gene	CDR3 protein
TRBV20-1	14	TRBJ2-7	SAREKGPGLHSKQY
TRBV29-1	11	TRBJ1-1	SGSGGGNTEAF
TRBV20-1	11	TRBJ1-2	SGPQPSGYGYT
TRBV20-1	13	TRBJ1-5	SARADARSNQPQH
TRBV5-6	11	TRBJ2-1	ASRDFLYNEQF
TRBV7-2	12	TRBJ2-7	ASSLGGSSSEQY
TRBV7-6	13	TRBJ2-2	ASSLEQGGTGELF
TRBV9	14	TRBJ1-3	ASSVKGANSGNTIY
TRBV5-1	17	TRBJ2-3	ASSLGVGAGPRGADTQY
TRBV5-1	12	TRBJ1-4	ASSSGTGGEKLF
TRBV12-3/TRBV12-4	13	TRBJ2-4	ASSPETVAKNIQY
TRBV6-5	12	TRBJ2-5	ASKVLGREETQY
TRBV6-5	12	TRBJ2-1	ASSDEGGGGEQF
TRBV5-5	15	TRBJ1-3	ASSLTPGQSSGNTIY
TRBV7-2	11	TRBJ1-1	ASSLGQYGEAF
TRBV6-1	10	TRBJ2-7	ASSDYRGEQY
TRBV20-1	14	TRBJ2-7	SATRTSGRLGYEQY
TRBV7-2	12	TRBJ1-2	ASSTHPPIYGYT
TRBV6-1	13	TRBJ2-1	ASSDRQGGGSEQF
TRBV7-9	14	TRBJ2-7	ASSLGTWSSSYEQY
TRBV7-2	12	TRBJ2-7	ASSRRGAGYEQY
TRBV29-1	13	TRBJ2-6	SVEEYHTGANVLT
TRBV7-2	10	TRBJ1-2	ASSPETVRCT
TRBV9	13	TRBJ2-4	ASSVNSWSPYEQY
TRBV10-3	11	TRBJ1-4	AIRVAGDEKLF
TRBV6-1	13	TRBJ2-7	ASSEWGKTVYEQY
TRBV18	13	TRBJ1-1	ASSPSDSLNTEAF
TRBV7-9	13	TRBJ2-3	ASSPIAGVDDTQY
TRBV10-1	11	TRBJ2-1	AGSESMGGEQF
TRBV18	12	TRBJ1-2	ASSPSKGGYGYT
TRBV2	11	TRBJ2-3	AGSVFSTDAQY
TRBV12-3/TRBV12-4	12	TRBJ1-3	ASSRVNSGNTIY
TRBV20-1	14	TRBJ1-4	SARRGGSRREEKPF
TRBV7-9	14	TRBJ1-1	ASSLEQGAPGTEAF
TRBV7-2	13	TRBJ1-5	ASSQGPSDNQPQH
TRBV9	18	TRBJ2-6	ASSVSPGGGTYSGANVLT
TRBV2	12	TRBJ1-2	ATKLTGTAQGYT
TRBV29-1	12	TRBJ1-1	SVTIRKLGGEAF
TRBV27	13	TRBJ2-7	ASSSPRSGGREQY
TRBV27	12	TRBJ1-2	AGSSRDRSYGYT
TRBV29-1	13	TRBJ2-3	SVVASGSSPDTQY
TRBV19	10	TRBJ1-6	DSGRRNSPLH
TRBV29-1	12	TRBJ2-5	SVRDRGYQETQY
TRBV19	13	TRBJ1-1	ASSIRRVVNTEAF
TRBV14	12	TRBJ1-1	ASSHRRQNTEAF
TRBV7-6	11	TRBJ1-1	ASTHSGGGEAF
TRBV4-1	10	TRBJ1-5	ASSQVDQPQH
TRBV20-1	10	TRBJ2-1	SALGTFDEQF
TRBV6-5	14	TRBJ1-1	ASSFLNQGVRTEAF
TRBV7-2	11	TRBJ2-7	ASSLWEENEQY
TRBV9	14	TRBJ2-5	ASSVDRGSYQETQY
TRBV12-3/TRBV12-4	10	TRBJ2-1	ASRFGFREQF
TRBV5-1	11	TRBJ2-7	ASSSDRGPDQY
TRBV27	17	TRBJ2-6	ASSLSVSGLFSGANVLT
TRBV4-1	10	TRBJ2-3	ASSQDFDTQY
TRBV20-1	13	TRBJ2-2	SARMAGARTGELF
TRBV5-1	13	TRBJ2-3	ASRVVSPVTDTQY
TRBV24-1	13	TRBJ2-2	ATSDGTGYTGELF